This T cell receptor beta chain was retrieved from a study of PD-L1 blockade in urothelial cancer. Using immunoSEQ multiplex PCR, the repertoire was profiled, and TCRdb retains in-frame clones only, with some absent. This table has 25,000 to 35,000 clones, roughly 83% appearing once. Time point: peripheral blood 6 weeks after treatment start. The V segment lost 0 bases and the J segment 1 base; nucleotides outside the gene matches: 7. The CDR3 sequence is 17 residues long. This material consisted of PBMCs, taken around atezolizumab (anti-PD-L1) treatment. This rearrangement joins TRBV5-3 to TRBJ1-5; 7 nucleotides line up with TRBD1. TRBV5-3 is annotated as an ORF whose role is uncertain. The receptor's source is a man in his sixties or seventies with urothelial cancer. DNA of the CDR3: TGTGCCAGAAGCTTGGAGGGGACAGAGATGAGCAATCAGCCCCAGCATTTT. This codes for CARSLEGTEMSNQPQHF.